The 28 T cell receptor beta chains below were found in one sample sequenced in a study of T-cell reconstitution after alpha-beta-depleted transplantation in children. Preparation of the TCRbeta library was carried out with unique molecular identifiers. Via MiXCR, TCRdb re-called the PCR reads, giving one row per CDR3 protein. The repertoire holds under 750,000 distinct CDR3 sequences, with more than 20% as singletons. Sequences were derived from PBMCs, mostly from graft donor cells, sampled 360 days after TCRalphabeta/CD19-depleted stem cell transplant. These receptors came from a boy younger than two who had a stem cell transplant for acute myeloid leukemia, so the T cells may come from the graft donor.

This clonotype showed up just a few times. V and J are TRBV3-1 and TRBJ2-1, with D tentatively TRBD2 (7 bases). The V end was cut by 2 bases, the J end by 8 bases, with 13 bases between. Per germline, CDR1 LGHDT and CDR2 YNNKEL (reference sequence). The CDR3 has 14 residues. DNA for the CDR3: TGTGCCAGCAGCCAACGCGGGGGCAGCCATGAGCAGTTCTTC. It codes for CASSQRGGSHEQFF.

This clonotype showed up just a few times. This chain links TRBV5-6 with TRBJ2-4, with 7 bases matching TRBD1. The CDR3 totals 13 residues. The V and J ends lost 4 bases and 7 bases, in that order; junction bases with no gene match: 5. Per the germline V gene, CDR1 is SGHDT and CDR2 is YYEEEE. CDR3 sequence (DNA): TGTGCCAGCAGCCTCCAGGGGGTCAACATTCAGTACTTC. Encoded protein: CASSLQGVNIQYF.

This clonotype was picked up a small number of times. The V gene is TRBV12-3 or TRBV12-4, the J gene TRBJ1-4; D ambiguous. V dropped 1 base and J dropped 7 bases, with 10 bases sitting between them. The CDR3 runs to 14 residues. Here the CDR3 reads CASSLGGSSEKLFF. The CDR3 DNA reads as TGTGCCAGCAGTTTAGGCGGCAGTAGTGAAAAACTGTTTTTT.

This clonotype has just a few counts. J is TRBJ2-5 and V is TRBV7-2; unclear D gene. Germline CDR1 reads SGHTA; CDR2 reads FQGNSA. V was clipped by 4 bases and J by 5 bases, with 8 bases between them. This CDR3 region has 12 residues. CDR3 sequence (DNA): TGTGCCAGCAGCTCCCCGGTCGAGACCCAGTACTTC. This gives the protein CASSSPVETQYF.

The chain's CDR3 is CSASHDNPYEQYV. CDR3 DNA sequence: TGCAGTGCTTCACATGACAACCCCTACGAGCAGTACGTC. V usage is TRBV20-1 and J usage is TRBJ2-7, with D uncertain. Germline V gene data show CDR1 as DFQATT and CDR2 as SNEGSKA (reference sequence). The CDR3 runs 13 residues. V was cut by 5 bases and J by 2 bases, with 13 bases left in between.

V gene TRBV11-2 combines with J gene TRBJ2-1, with 9 nucleotides matching TRBD2. After removal of 5 bases from V and 10 bases from J, the junction contained 9 bases not matched to a gene. The germline V gene encodes CDR1 SGHAT and CDR2 FQNNGV. The CDR3 is made up of 14 amino acids. The CDR3 is CASSGSLAGEEQFF. The CDR3, as DNA: TGTGCCAGCAGCGGATCGTTAGCGGGGGAAGAGCAGTTCTTC. The whole variable domain, filled in from reference TRBV11-2 and TRBJ2-1, reads EAGVAQSPRYKIIEKRQSVAFWCNPISGHATLYWYQQILGQGPKLLIQFQNNGVVDDSQLPKDRFSAERLKGVDSTLKIQPAKLEDSAVYLCASSGSLAGEEQFFGPGTRLTVL.

This clonotype was counted between two and nine times. This chain joins TRBV10-3 and TRBJ1-1; TRBD1 matches 9 bases. V shed 6 bases, J shed 4 bases, and the junction held 6 bases outside the gene matches. CDR3 size: 14 residues. Germline V gene data show CDR1 as ENHRY and CDR2 as SYGVKD. CDR3 in amino acids: CAISGTGRATEAFF. CDR3 sequence (DNA): TGTGCCATCAGCGGGACAGGGAGGGCCACTGAAGCTTTCTTT.

This clonotype was recorded many times. The rearrangement uses TRBV11-2 and TRBJ2-3; D is possibly TRBD1 (5 bases). CDR3 length: 21 residues. Germline CDR1 is SGHAT and CDR2 is FQNNGV. Deletions cut 0 bases from V and 0 bases from J, with 25 bases between. The CDR3 coding sequence is TGTGCCAGCAGCTTAGAAGGGGAACTGGCGGCTATTCCCTATAGCACAGATACGCAGTATTTT. Its translation is CASSLEGELAAIPYSTDTQYF.

The chain combines TRBV28 with TRBJ2-5; D tentatively fits TRBD1 or TRBD2 (5 bases each). Deletions cut 5 bases from V and 0 bases from J, with 16 bases between. The germline CDR1 and CDR2 sequences are MDHEN and SYDVKM. This CDR3 spans 16 amino acids. As DNA, the CDR3 is TGTGCCAGCAGTGCGGTGGGGACGGCGTACCAAGAGACCCAGTACTTC. Translated: CASSAVGTAYQETQYF.

This clonotype was seen only a few times. J is TRBJ2-3 and V is TRBV27; 7 nucleotides agree with TRBD1. V lost 4 bases, J lost 5 bases, and 6 bases stayed unmatched. The CDR3 extends over 14 amino acids. Germline V gene data show CDR1 as MNHEY and CDR2 as SMNVEV (reference sequence). This CDR3 is CASSYGTVGDTQYF. In DNA form, the CDR3 reads TGTGCCAGCAGTTACGGGACAGTTGGAGATACGCAGTATTTT.

This clonotype was counted once. The chain couples TRBV7-2 to TRBJ2-1, with D hard to call. Looked up from germline, CDR1 is SGHTA and CDR2 is FQGNSA. The CDR3 has 13 amino acids. The V end lost 2 bases, the J end lost 8 bases, and 10 bases lay between the germline ends. The CDR3 loop is CASSLRLHDEQFF. DNA for the CDR3: TGTGCCAGCAGCTTACGATTACACGATGAGCAGTTCTTC.

This clonotype was counted ten times or more. The CDR3 sequence: CAVADQGGQPQHF. The CDR3 DNA is TGTGCCGTCGCGGACCAAGGAGGTCAGCCCCAGCATTTT. The genes are TRBV28 and TRBJ1-5; D unclear. Deletions cut 11 bases from V and 6 bases from J, with 17 bases between. The CDR3 covers 13 residues. Germline values: CDR1 MDHEN, CDR2 SYDVKM.

This clonotype was observed at least ten times. The chain is built from TRBV6-1 and TRBJ2-3, with TRBD2 as a possible D gene (6 bases). The germline V and J ends were trimmed by 6 bases and 1 base, with 17 bases remaining between them. The germline CDR1 and CDR2 sequences are MNHNS and SASEGT. CDR3 length equals 16 residues. The CDR3 region has the DNA TGTGCCAGCAGCCTACGGGCTGGCGGGGGCACAGATACGCAGTATTTT. Translated, it gives CASSLRAGGGTDTQYF.

This clonotype was recorded at least ten times. J is TRBJ2-7 and V is TRBV6-1; D unclear. The CDR3 spans 15 residues. Germline lookup yields CDR1 MNHNS and CDR2 SASEGT. V was cut by 10 bases and J by 4 bases, with 23 bases left in between. For the CDR3, the DNA is TGTGCCACCATTCCAAGGTCCCCCGCTTTTTACGAGCAGTACGTC. It translates to CATIPRSPAFYEQYV.

The table lists this clonotype with a few counts. The CDR3 here is CSARDGGTPTDTQYF. CDR3 sequence (DNA): TGCAGTGCTAGAGATGGGGGGACTCCCACAGATACGCAGTATTTT. The chain is built from TRBV20-1 and TRBJ2-3, with D possibly matching TRBD2 (6 bases). The CDR3 has 15 amino acids. Germline-derived CDR1 and CDR2 are DFQATT and SNEGSKA (reference sequence). Deletions cut 0 bases from V and 2 bases from J, with 12 bases between.

The V gene is TRBV12-3 or TRBV12-4, the J gene TRBJ1-2; maybe TRBD1 (5 bases). V was cut by 0 bases and J by 6 bases, with 11 bases left in between. The length of the CDR3 is 14 residues. CDR3 residues: CASSLALGPHGYTF. The CDR3 DNA is TGTGCCAGCAGTTTAGCGTTGGGGCCTCATGGCTACACCTTC.

In its sample, this clonotype was seen a few times. The chain couples TRBV10-3 to TRBJ2-2; D is unresolved. V gave up 10 bases and J gave up 6 bases, with 18 bases separating them. Germline V gene data show CDR1 as ENHRY and CDR2 as SYGVKD. The CDR3 is made up of 14 amino acids. This CDR3 reads CATEDERGAGELFF. CDR3 bases: TGTGCCACCGAGGACGAGAGAGGCGCCGGGGAGCTGTTTTTT.

The table lists this clonotype with many counts. The CDR3 reads CASSSAGVSDNEQFF. Here the CDR3 DNA reads TGTGCCAGCAGTTCCGCGGGGGTGTCGGACAATGAGCAGTTCTTC. This chain joins TRBV12-3 or TRBV12-4 and TRBJ2-1, with TRBD2 matching 7 bases. The CDR3 covers 15 residues. V trimming: 4 bases; J trimming: 5 bases; junction bases outside the gene matches: 8.

The CDR3 DNA reads TGTGCCAGCAGTTACCGCAGGATGAACACTGAAGCTTTCTTT. It is translated as CASSYRRMNTEAFF. The chain uses TRBV6-5 and TRBJ1-1; no firm D call. V gave up 2 bases and J gave up 0 bases, with 7 bases separating them. Germline CDR1 reads MNHEY; CDR2 reads SVGAGI. The CDR3 loop spans 14 amino acids.

This clonotype turned up a few times. The chain has TRBV20-1 and TRBJ1-4, with a tentative D call TRBD1 (5 bases). CDR3 length equals 12 residues. The V end was cut by 7 bases, the J end by 0 bases, with 6 bases between. CDR1 is DFQATT and CDR2 is SNEGSKA in the germline V gene (reference sequence). The CDR3 region is CSGGTTNEKLFF. The CDR3 nucleotides read TGCAGTGGGGGGACAACTAATGAAAAACTGTTTTTT.

The chain has TRBV7-2 and TRBJ2-5; TRBD1 matches at 7 bases. CDR1 SGHTA and CDR2 FQGNSA come from the germline V gene. V was clipped by 5 bases and J by 4 bases; unmatched bases: 7. The CDR3 sequence is 14 residues long. In nucleotides, the CDR3 is TGTGCCAGCAGCCATCAGGGGGTGGGAGAGACCCAGTACTTC. This encodes CASSHQGVGETQYF. The full variable domain, rest sourced from reference TRBV7-2 and TRBJ2-5, is GAGVSQSPSNKVTEKGKDVELRCDPISGHTALYWYRQSLGQGLEFLIYFQGNSAPDKSGLPSDRFSAERTGGSVSTLTIQRTQQEDSAVYLCASSHQGVGETQYFGPGTRLLVL.

The chain links TRBV11-2 to TRBJ2-3; possible D gene TRBD1, 5 bases. V gave up 1 base and J gave up 8 bases, with 13 bases separating them. From germline, CDR1 is SGHAT and CDR2 FQNNGV. This CDR3 contains 14 residues. The CDR3 loop reads CASSLAHRTGTQYF. CDR3 nucleotides: TGTGCCAGCAGCTTAGCCCACAGGACCGGTACGCAGTATTTT.

This clonotype was seen only a few times. The chain carries TRBV20-1 and TRBJ1-2, with D unclear. V was trimmed by 0 bases and J by 7 bases, leaving 15 bases between them. CDR1 and CDR2 from the germline V gene are DFQATT and SNEGSKA (reference sequence). The CDR3 totals 14 residues. The CDR3 here is CSARDLSPTVGYTF. CDR3 nucleotides: TGCAGTGCTAGAGATCTATCCCCCACGGTTGGCTACACCTTC.

The J gene is TRBJ1-5, the V gene TRBV4-3; possibly TRBD1 for D (5 bases). Trimming took 0 bases from V and 7 from J, leaving 16 bases between them. CDR3 length: 16 residues. CDR1 and CDR2 from the germline V gene are LGHNA and YSLEER. The CDR3 DNA reads TGCGCCAGCAGCCAAGAGCTCAGGGCCTGGGAGCAGCCCCAGCATTTT. This codes for CASSQELRAWEQPQHF.

This clonotype was seen ten or more times. This chain uses TRBV4-2 with TRBJ2-4, with 16 bases lining up with TRBD2. Germline lookup yields CDR1 LGHNA and CDR2 YNFKEQ. With 6 bases clipped from V and 6 bases from J, the junction kept 11 bases outside the gene matches. The CDR3 has 18 residues. The CDR3 DNA sequence: TGTGCCAGCAGTACCGAGCTGGGACTAGCGGGGGGGGGAAACATTCAGTACTTC. Translating it yields CASSTELGLAGGGNIQYF.

This chain uses TRBV28 with TRBJ2-7, with D possibly TRBD1 on 6 matching bases. Germline lookup yields CDR1 MDHEN and CDR2 SYDVKM. The CDR3 extends over 18 amino acids. The V end lost 5 bases, the J end lost 2 bases, and 25 bases lay between the germline ends. CDR3 in DNA: TGTGCCAGCAGTGGCTCGAGGACAGTGCGTTCACCGACCTACGAGCAGTACGTC. Its protein is CASSGSRTVRSPTYEQYV.

This clonotype appeared a few times. A read error may be the cause here, since a much bigger clone is one base away. This sequence joins TRBV29-1 and TRBJ2-7; D might be TRBD2 (7 bases). The germline V and J ends were trimmed by 1 base and 1 base, with 14 bases remaining between them. The CDR3 covers 15 residues. CDR1 is SQVTM and CDR2 is ANQGSEA in the germline V gene. CDR3 in DNA: TGCAGCGTTGAAGTTGCTAGGGGGGGATCCTACGAGCAGTACTTC. Translated, it gives CSVEVARGGSYEQYF.

This chain joins TRBV28 and TRBJ1-1; D possibly corresponds to TRBD1 (5 bases). This CDR3 spans 13 amino acids. With 6 bases removed from V and 3 bases from J, the gap between germline ends came to 11 bases. The germline V gene encodes CDR1 MDHEN and CDR2 SYDVKM. CDR3 residues: CASSPGSYTEAFF. CDR3 DNA: TGTGCCAGCAGCCCAGGGAGTTACACTGAAGCTTTCTTT.